Each of the 13 T cell receptor beta chains below was sequenced from the same sample in a study of blood T cell repertoires in COVID-19. TCRdb keeps only in-frame clones here, not all; method: immunoSEQ multiplex PCR. This sample has roughly 81,000 clones, with roughly 91% found just once. The sequenced sample was peripheral blood. The receptors here all came from a woman in her forties or fifties in a cohort sampled during active COVID-19.

The gene calls are TRBV27 and TRBJ2-2, with D unresolved. The CDR3 loop spans 14 amino acids. From germline, CDR1 is MNHEY and CDR2 SMNVEV (reference sequence). V lost 8 bases, J lost 5 bases, and 15 bases lay in between. The CDR3 DNA reads TGTGCCAGCGCCGCGCCCCTAAGAACCGGGGAGCTGTTTTTT. Translating it yields CASAAPLRTGELFF.

This rearrangement joins TRBV21-1 to TRBJ2-7; the table's D call TRBD1 went unverified against the DNA. TRBV21-1 represents a pseudogene. The CDR3 has 14 amino acids. The CDR3 protein is CASSTEDRVCEQYF. CDR3 sequence (DNA): TGTGCCAGCAGCACAGAGGACAGGGTCTGCGAGCAGTACTTC.

The chain combines TRBV13 with TRBJ2-5, with 10 bases identical to TRBD1. CDR3 length: 17 amino acids. Unmatched junction bases numbered 10, after V lost 2 bases and J lost 4 bases. The germline V gene has CDR1 PRHDT and CDR2 FYEKMQ (reference sequence). The CDR3 nucleotides are TGTGCCAGCAGCTTAAGAGGGACGGACAGGGGGGGAGAGACCCAGTACTTC. Encoded protein: CASSLRGTDRGGETQYF.

The gene calls are TRBV2 and TRBJ1-3, with D possibly matching TRBD1 (6 bases). Germline V CDR1 and CDR2: SNHLY, FYNNEI. The V gene lost 4 bases and the J gene lost 9 bases, with 10 bases spanning the gap. The length of the CDR3 is 12 residues. CDR3: CASSVTGSTIYF. The CDR3 DNA follows: TGTGCCAGCAGTGTCACAGGGAGCACCATATATTTT.

The chain combines TRBV6-6 with TRBJ2-7; a weak D match, TRBD1 (5 bases). Germline V gene lookup returns CDR1 MNHNY and CDR2 SVGAGI (reference sequence). The germline V and J ends were trimmed by 0 bases and 1 base, with 10 bases remaining between them. CDR3 length: 15 amino acids. CDR3 coding DNA: TGTGCCAGCAGTTACTCGCTACAGGCATCCTACGAGCAGTACTTC. This gives the protein CASSYSLQASYEQYF.

Only one count was recorded for this clone. The chain couples TRBV10-2 to TRBJ2-3, with a possible D match to TRBD1 (6 bases). The germline V and J ends were trimmed by 6 bases and 6 bases, with 22 bases remaining between them. CDR1 WSHSY and CDR2 SAAADI come from the germline V gene. The CDR3 is made up of 16 amino acids. The CDR3 nucleotides read TGCGCCAGCAGCCTGAGACAGGCGTTTCCGGGCGATACGCAGTATTTT. Protein product: CASSLRQAFPGDTQYF.

The chain uses TRBV5-5 and TRBJ2-7; the match to TRBD1 covers 7 bases. The J segment lost 4 bases and the V segment lost 4 bases, leaving 11 bases of the junction unmatched. CDR1 is SGHKS, CDR2 YYEKEE, per germline (reference sequence). The CDR3 contains 15 residues. CDR3 residues: CASSLRTIQGYEQYF. The CDR3, as DNA: TGTGCCAGCAGCCTACGGACAATACAGGGGTACGAGCAGTACTTC.

V gene TRBV4-1 combines with J gene TRBJ2-3; the D gene is possibly TRBD1 (6 bases). V was pared by 2 bases and J by 1 base, with 10 bases between. The CDR3 is 15 residues long. Germline-derived CDR1 and CDR2 are MGHRA and YSYEKL. CDR3 nucleotides: TGCGCCAGCAGCCAATCAGGGGTCCGCACAGATACGCAGTATTTT. It codes for CASSQSGVRTDTQYF.

This clone turned up a few times. The chain carries TRBV5-6 and TRBJ2-1; 9 bases line up with TRBD2. The CDR3 length is 15 residues. Trimming at V came to 4 bases and at J to 3 bases, leaving 5 bases not matched to a gene. Germline assignment: CDR1 SGHDT and CDR2 YYEEEE. CDR3 in DNA: TGTGCCAGCAGCCGTGGACTAGCGCGCTACAATGAGCAGTTCTTC. Translation: CASSRGLARYNEQFF.

The V call is TRBV5-1, the J call TRBJ2-5; 7 bases match TRBD1. The CDR3 has 14 residues. Germline CDR1 is SGHRS and CDR2 is YFSETQ. V shed 4 bases, J shed 2 bases, and the junction held 5 bases outside the gene matches. The CDR3: CASSTGQQQETQYF. The CDR3 DNA sequence: TGCGCCAGCAGCACGGGACAGCAACAAGAGACCCAGTACTTC.

The gene calls are TRBV19 and TRBJ2-4, with D perhaps matching TRBD2 (5 bases). This CDR3 region has 16 residues. V shed 4 bases and J shed 12 bases, with 25 bases lying between them. Looked up from germline, CDR1 is LNHDA and CDR2 is SQIVND (reference sequence). The CDR3 here is CASSTPSKGGDEGQYF. CDR3 in DNA: TGTGCCAGTAGTACCCCCTCCAAGGGTGGAGACGAGGGTCAGTACTTC.

A note on this clone: The germline gene is not matched at one end of the junction; a read error may be the cause. The rearrangement joins TRBV7-2 to TRBJ2-1, with no clear D. The CDR3 sequence is 11 residues long. The germline V gene encodes CDR1 SGHTA and CDR2 FQGNSA. CDR3 coding DNA: TGTGCCAGCAGCTCCTTCAATGAGCAGTTCTTC. Its translation is CASSSFNEQFF.

The CDR3 loop reads CASSAGLAGTDTQYF. Written as DNA, the CDR3 is TGCGCCAGCAGCGCGGGACTAGCTGGGACAGATACGCAGTATTTT. This chain joins TRBV5-1 and TRBJ2-3, with 9 nucleotides matching TRBD2. The junction had 6 bases not matched to a gene; V was cut back by 4 bases and J by 3 bases. This CDR3 region has 15 residues. Germline CDR1 and CDR2: SGHRS and YFSETQ.